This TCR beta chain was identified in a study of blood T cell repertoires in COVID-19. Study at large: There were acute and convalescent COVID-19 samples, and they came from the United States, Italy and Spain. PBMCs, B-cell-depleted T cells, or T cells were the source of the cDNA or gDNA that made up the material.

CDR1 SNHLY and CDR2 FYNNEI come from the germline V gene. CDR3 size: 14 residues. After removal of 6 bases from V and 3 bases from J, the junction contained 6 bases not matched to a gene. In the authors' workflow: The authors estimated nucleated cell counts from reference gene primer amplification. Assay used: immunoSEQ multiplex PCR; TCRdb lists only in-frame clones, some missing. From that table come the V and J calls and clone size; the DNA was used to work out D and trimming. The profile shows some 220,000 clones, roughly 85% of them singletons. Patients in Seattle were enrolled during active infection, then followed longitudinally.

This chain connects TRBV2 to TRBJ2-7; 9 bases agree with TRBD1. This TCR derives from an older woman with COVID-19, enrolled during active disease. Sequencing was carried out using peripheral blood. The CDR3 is CASSRDRGNYEQYF. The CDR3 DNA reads TGTGCCAGCAGCCGTGACAGGGGGAACTACGAGCAGTACTTC.